Below are 11 T cell receptor beta chains sequenced from a single sample in a study of cytomegalovirus exposure and HLA in healthy donors. Use of 60 Vbeta and 13 Jbeta primers characterized the PCR. Repertoires were generated with immunoSEQ multiplex PCR, while TCRdb's copy carries only in-frame clones and drops some. Counted here are 180,000 or so clones, almost 80% occurring once; the ten biggest clones make up over 11%. The source material was PBMCs. These receptors were taken from a man aged 50 to 59 in good health and CMV-seropositive.

This clone was detected only once. The CDR3 sequence: CASTSVETQYF. In nucleotides, the CDR3 is TGTGCCAGCACCTCCGTAGAGACCCAGTACTTC. The V gene is TRBV7-2, the J gene TRBJ2-5, with D uncertain. Germline CDR1 SGHTA, CDR2 FQGNSA. This CDR3 contains 11 residues. Trimming stripped 7 bases from V and 4 bases from J, with 7 bases between.

The J gene is TRBJ2-2, the V gene TRBV7-3, with D hard to call. Per germline, CDR1 SGHTA and CDR2 FQGTGA. V lost 4 bases, J lost 6 bases, and 9 bases lay in between. The CDR3 is 13 amino acids. CDR3 sequence: CASSSYIPGELFF. The CDR3 DNA sequence: TGTGCCAGCAGCTCTTATATCCCCGGGGAGCTGTTTTTT.

The DNA of the CDR3 is TGCGCCAGCAGCCAATACAGGGGGCTCGATCATGGCTACACCTTC. As protein: CASSQYRGLDHGYTF. The chain links TRBV4-1 to TRBJ1-2, with 9 nucleotides matching TRBD1. V gave up 2 bases and J gave up 6 bases; unmatched junction bases: 7. Per the germline V gene, CDR1 is MGHRA and CDR2 is YSYEKL. This CDR3 spans 15 amino acids.

This chain uses TRBV5-1 with TRBJ1-2, with TRBD1 as a possible D gene (6 bases). Per the germline V gene, CDR1 is SGHRS and CDR2 is YFSETQ. The CDR3 contains 15 residues. V was clipped by 2 bases and J by 2 bases, with 13 bases between them. The CDR3 DNA reads as TGCGCCAGCAGCTTAAACGACAGGTCAAACTATGGCTACACCTTC. This codes for CASSLNDRSNYGYTF.

This clone was counted a single time. The chain recombines TRBV27 with TRBJ2-7; 10 bases are a match to TRBD1. This CDR3 has 14 amino acids. The V gene end was trimmed by 3 bases and the J gene end by 6 bases; junction bases not matched to a gene: 5. Germline V gives CDR1 MNHEY, CDR2 SMNVEV (reference sequence). In DNA, the CDR3 is TGTGCCAGCAGTTTCCGGGACAGGGGTAGCGAGCAGTACTTC. Translating it yields CASSFRDRGSEQYF.

V is TRBV6-1 and J is TRBJ2-7, with a tentative D call TRBD2 (5 bases). V gave up 7 bases and J gave up 0 bases, with 16 bases separating them. CDR1 is MNHNS and CDR2 is SASEGT in the germline V gene. CDR3 length: 15 amino acids. This CDR3 is CASTSTGMSSYEQYV. Here the CDR3 DNA reads TGTGCCAGCACTAGCACGGGGATGAGCTCCTACGAGCAGTACGTC.

The chain is built from TRBV28 and TRBJ2-7; possible D gene TRBD2, 6 bases. CDR1 and CDR2 from the germline V gene are MDHEN and SYDVKM. Trimming took 7 bases from V and 6 from J, leaving 22 bases between them. This CDR3 spans 15 amino acids. The CDR3 loop reads CASIPGSRVGGEQYF. The CDR3 DNA follows: TGTGCCAGCATCCCCGGATCCAGGGTGGGAGGCGAGCAGTACTTC.

The chain is built from TRBV19 and TRBJ1-2, with a possible D match to TRBD1 (6 bases). V was cut by 7 bases and J by 5 bases, with 14 bases left in between. Looked up from germline, CDR1 is LNHDA and CDR2 is SQIVND (reference sequence). This CDR3 is 13 amino acids long. The CDR3 sequence is CASTLQGTYGYTF. For the CDR3, the DNA is TGTGCCAGTACCCTACAGGGAACTTATGGCTACACCTTC.

This rearrangement joins TRBV2 to TRBJ2-3; TRBD2 matches at 9 bases. Unmatched junction bases numbered 8, after V lost 7 bases and J lost 0 bases. The CDR3 has 16 residues. CDR1 SNHLY and CDR2 FYNNEI come from the germline V gene. The CDR3 region is CASKASGGSSTDTQYF. Here the CDR3 DNA reads TGTGCCAGCAAAGCGAGCGGGGGGTCTAGCACAGATACGCAGTATTTT.

In DNA form, the CDR3 reads TGTGCCAGCAGTTTGGGCTTCTCCTATAATTCACCCCTCCACTTT. Residues: CASSLGFSYNSPLHF. The chain joins TRBV28 to TRBJ1-6; D not resolved. Between the trimmed V and J ends, which lost 3 bases and 0 bases, there was a span of 6 bases. This CDR3 has 15 residues. CDR1 is MDHEN, CDR2 SYDVKM, per germline.

This clone was seen a single time. This rearrangement joins TRBV5-1 to TRBJ1-2; 8 bases agree with TRBD1. With V trimmed by 1 base and J by 4 bases, 6 bases remained unmatched. The CDR3 totals 15 residues. Germline CDR1 reads SGHRS; CDR2 reads YFSETQ. The CDR3 DNA follows: TGCGCCAGCAGCTTGTATCAGGGGGCGGGCTATGGCTACACCTTC. This gives the protein CASSLYQGAGYGYTF.